The next 14 T cell receptor beta chains were all read from a single sample in a study of OX40 agonist ivuxolimab in advanced cancers. Sequencing was performed with immunoSEQ multiplex PCR; in TCRdb, only in-frame clones are kept and a portion is missing. This sample has 65,000 to 85,000 clones, with 85% found just once. The starting material was CD4+ or CD8+ T cells sorted from blood, obtained in a trial of the OX40 agonist ivuxolimab. The receptors stem from an adult with an advanced solid tumor such as melanoma, head and neck, liver or kidney cancer.

V usage is TRBV2 and J usage is TRBJ2-7; 10 bases are shared with TRBD2. The germline gives CDR1 SNHLY, CDR2 FYNNEI. The CDR3 extends over 15 amino acids. V shed 6 bases, J shed 1 base, and the junction held 6 bases outside the gene matches. In DNA form, the CDR3 reads TGTGCCAGCAGGGCTAGCGGGGGAGGGTCCTACGAGCAGTACTTC. Translation: CASRASGGGSYEQYF.

The chain is built from TRBV19 and TRBJ2-7; D is undetermined. Germline V gene sequence: CDR1 LNHDA, CDR2 SQIVND (reference sequence). The CDR3 contains 15 residues. Trimming pared 0 bases from V and 2 bases from J, leaving 11 bases between. CDR3 in DNA: TGTGCCAGTAGTATAGATGCCGGATCCACCTACGAGCAGTACTTC. It yields the protein CASSIDAGSTYEQYF.

V usage is TRBV7-8 and J usage is TRBJ1-4; no clear D. CDR3 length: 17 residues. The ends were cut back, 3 bases at V and 0 bases at J, with 14 bases in the middle. CDR1 is SGHVS and CDR2 is FQNEAQ in the germline V gene. CDR3 region: CASSLSLRGATNEKLFF. CDR3 DNA: TGTGCCAGCAGCTTGTCCTTACGGGGTGCAACTAATGAAAAACTGTTTTTT.

CDR3 sequence: CASSSQQGAYYGYTF. Written as DNA, the CDR3 is TGTGCCAGCAGCTCCCAACAGGGGGCCTACTATGGCTACACCTTC. The chain is built from TRBV11-3 and TRBJ1-2, with TRBD1 matching 9 bases. V shed 4 bases, J shed 3 bases, and the junction held 6 bases outside the gene matches. The CDR3 covers 15 residues. Looked up from germline, CDR1 is SGHNT and CDR2 is YENEEA. The complete variable domain, with remaining parts taken from reference TRBV11-3 and TRBJ1-2, reads EAGVVQSPRYKIIEKKQPVAFWCNPISGHNTLYWYLQNLGQGPELLIRYENEEAVDDSQLPKDRFSAERLKGVDSTLKIQPAELGDSAVYLCASSSQQGAYYGYTFGSGTRLTVV.

The chain combines TRBV28 with TRBJ2-3, with 11 nucleotides matching TRBD1. CDR3 length equals 16 residues. Germline V CDR1 and CDR2: MDHEN, SYDVKM. With 9 bases clipped from V and 8 bases from J, the junction kept 16 bases outside the gene matches. The CDR3 DNA follows: TGTGCCAGACAGTGGGACAGGGGGACCAGGTGGGTTACGCAGTATTTT. Residues: CARQWDRGTRWVTQYF. The full variable domain, rest sourced from reference TRBV28 and TRBJ2-3, is DVKVTQSSRYLVKRTGEKVFLECVQDMDHENMFWYRQDPGLGLRLIYFSYDVKMKEKGDIPEGYSVSREKKERFSLILESASTNQTSMYLCARQWDRGTRWVTQYFGPGTRLTVL.

The J gene is TRBJ2-1, the V gene TRBV10-3; 7 bases match TRBD2. The CDR3 has 14 amino acids. The V gene's germline CDR1 is ENHRY and CDR2 SYGVKD. Unmatched junction bases numbered 7, after V lost 6 bases and J lost 5 bases. The CDR3 DNA reads as TGTGCCATCAGGGAATCCGGGACTAACAATGAGCAGTTCTTC. Translated, it gives CAIRESGTNNEQFF.

The chain carries TRBV5-1 and TRBJ2-1; D not resolved. This CDR3 comprises 14 residues. Germline CDR1 and CDR2: SGHRS and YFSETQ. V gave up 4 bases and J gave up 8 bases, with 16 bases separating them. CDR3 amino acids: CASSPGPPQDEQFF. The CDR3, as DNA: TGCGCCAGCAGCCCGGGCCCCCCTCAGGATGAGCAGTTCTTC.

The chain combines TRBV2 with TRBJ2-2, with D possibly matching TRBD1 (6 bases). With 3 bases removed from V and 0 bases from J, the gap between germline ends came to 11 bases. This CDR3 region has 16 residues. CDR1 SNHLY and CDR2 FYNNEI come from the germline V gene. The CDR3 reads CASSEQGTTNTGELFF. In nucleotides, the CDR3 is TGTGCCAGCAGTGAGCAGGGGACCACGAACACCGGGGAGCTGTTTTTT.

The chain uses TRBV19 and TRBJ2-5; unclear D gene. Trimming removed 4 bases from V and 2 bases from J, with 8 bases in between. This CDR3 is 13 amino acids long. From germline, CDR1 is LNHDA and CDR2 SQIVND (reference sequence). The CDR3, as DNA: TGTGCCAGTAGTAAAGGGATACAAGAGACCCAGTACTTC. This sequence encodes CASSKGIQETQYF.

This rearrangement joins TRBV7-6 to TRBJ1-4; D not certain. The CDR3 runs 14 residues. V dropped 5 bases and J dropped 3 bases, with 10 bases sitting between them. Germline V gene sequence: CDR1 SGHVS, CDR2 FNYEAQ. DNA of the CDR3: TGTGCCAGCAGCACCCATGCTGCTAATGAAAAACTGTTTTTT. Its translation is CASSTHAANEKLFF.

Comment on this clone: The sample carries other DNA sequences with the same CDR3. The chain links TRBV7-2 to TRBJ2-7; 10 positions agree with TRBD1. Trimming at V came to 1 base and at J to 4 bases, leaving 1 base not matched to a gene. Germline CDR1 reads SGHTA; CDR2 reads FQGNSA. The CDR3 loop spans 14 amino acids. The CDR3 nucleotides are TGTGCCAGCAGCTTAGGACAGGGGGCTTACGAGCAGTACTTC. It encodes CASSLGQGAYEQYF.

This chain connects TRBV7-2 to TRBJ1-2; D unclear. CDR1 and CDR2 (germline): SGHTA, FQGNSA. This CDR3 is 15 amino acids long. Trimming removed 4 bases at V and 5 bases at J, with 17 bases between. The CDR3 here is CASSSGMHRGYGYTF. The CDR3 DNA reads as TGTGCCAGCAGCTCGGGAATGCATCGAGGGTATGGCTACACCTTC.

The chain couples TRBV5-1 to TRBJ2-5; TRBD1 agrees at 9 bases. This CDR3 is built from 15 residues. The trim removed 6 bases at V and 4 bases at J, leaving 10 bases unmatched. Germline CDR1 SGHRS, CDR2 YFSETQ. The CDR3 reads CASIPGYRGRETQYF. CDR3 sequence (DNA): TGCGCCAGCATCCCCGGATACAGGGGGCGAGAGACCCAGTACTTC.

The rearrangement uses TRBV29-1 and TRBJ2-4, with D perhaps TRBD2 (5 bases). The ends were cut back, 7 bases at V and 6 bases at J, with 19 bases in the middle. This CDR3 spans 14 amino acids. CDR1 is SQVTM and CDR2 is ANQGSEA in the germline V gene. The CDR3 region is CSAAAELEANIQYF. In DNA, the CDR3 is TGCAGCGCAGCGGCGGAATTAGAGGCAAACATTCAGTACTTC.